Listed below are T cell receptor beta chains from one sample, sequenced in a study of T cell responses to AZD1222 COVID-19 vaccine. Sequencing used immunoSEQ multiplex PCR; TCRdb keeps in-frame clones, though not all of them. The sample holds 100,000 to 150,000 clones, 87% seen once. This material consisted of peripheral blood, taken on day 0 of AZD1222 vaccination. The receptor set was obtained from an adult in good health. CDR3s include the opening cysteine and the closing phenylalanine or tryptophan. The D gene is left open where the match is weak. Clone size is not always given. Where it is, it says once, few, many or a class for expanded clones.

>-|TRBD1|TRBV19|TRBJ2-7
CASSIGRDRGHEQYF
TGTGCCAGTAGTATTGGAAGGGACAGGGGACACGAGCAGTACTTC
>-|TRBD2|TRBV27|TRBJ2-4
CASSPGTGRDGIQYF
TGTGCCAGCAGTCCCGGGACCGGGAGGGATGGCATTCAGTACTTC
>-|-|TRBV5-1|TRBJ1-1
CASSPSGTDTEAFF
TGCGCCAGCAGCCCTTCCGGGACCGACACTGAAGCTTTCTTT
>-|-|TRBV18|TRBJ1-2
CASSPPPGGAGMDGYTF
TGTGCCAGCTCACCACCGCCGGGGGGCGCGGGCATGGATGGCTACACCTTC
>-|-|TRBV7-3|TRBJ1-1
CASSIGANTEAFF
TGTGCCAGCAGCATCGGTGCGAACACTGAAGCTTTCTTT
>once|TRBD2|TRBV27|TRBJ2-7
CASSISTSGRASYEQYF
TGTGCCAGCAGTATATCGACTAGCGGGAGGGCCTCGTACGAGCAGTACTTC
>-|-|TRBV3-1/TRBV3-2|TRBJ2-7
CASSQDLQKYEQYF
TGTGCCAGCAGCCAAGATTTACAGAAGTACGAGCAGTACTTC
>-|TRBD2|TRBV5-1|TRBJ2-1
CASSQTSGVYNEQFF
TGCGCCAGCAGCCAGACTAGCGGAGTTTACAATGAGCAGTTCTTC
>-|TRBD1|TRBV6-6|TRBJ1-4
CASSLRQGAGGIPGKNNEKLFF
TGTGCCAGCAGTCTCCGACAGGGGGCGGGTGGAATCCCCGGGAAGAATAATGAAAAACTGTTTTTT
>-|TRBD2|TRBV12-5|TRBJ2-3
CASGPGLAGAGDTQYF
TGTGCTAGTGGTCCGGGACTAGCGGGGGCGGGAGATACGCAGTATTTT
>-|-|TRBV27|TRBJ2-5
CASRGVGVGEETQYF
TGTGCCAGCAGGGGGGTGGGGGTAGGAGAAGAGACCCAGTACTTC
>-|-|TRBV23-1|TRBJ2-7
CASSHDEYEQYF
TGCGCCAGCAGTCACGACGAATACGAGCAGTACTTC
>-|-|TRBV24-1|TRBJ1-1
CATSRQGYTEAFF
TGTGCCACCAGTCGGCAGGGGTATACTGAAGCTTTCTTT
>few|-|TRBV6-2/TRBV6-3|TRBJ1-5
CASSYMMDSNQPQHF
TGTGCCAGCAGTTACATGATGGATAGCAATCAGCCCCAGCATTTT
>-|-|TRBV5-6|TRBJ1-1
CAINQGMRTEAFF
TGTGCCATAAATCAGGGGATGAGAACTGAAGCTTTCTTT
>-|-|TRBV6-1|TRBJ1-3
CASSEVFGRNSGNTIYF
TGTGCCAGCAGTGAAGTGTTCGGCAGGAACTCTGGAAACACCATATATTTT
>-|-|TRBV9|TRBJ2-2
CASSVVAGGTGELFF
TGTGCCAGCAGCGTAGTGGCCGGTGGCACCGGGGAGCTGTTTTTT
>-|-|TRBV9|TRBJ1-1
CASSASMNTEAFF
TGTGCCAGCAGCGCTTCAATGAACACTGAAGCTTTCTTT
>-|-|TRBV18|TRBJ1-5
CASSPGAAINQPQHF
TGTGCCAGCTCACCAGGGGCAGCTATCAATCAGCCCCAGCATTTT
>-|-|TRBV16|TRBJ2-7
CASSQSRDFSYEQYF
TGTGCCAGCAGCCAATCCAGAGACTTCTCCTACGAGCAGTACTTC